One sample yielded the 21 T cell receptor beta chains listed below, sequenced in a study of T-cell memory formation after mild COVID-19. TCRdb reanalysed the 5' RACE reads using MiXCR and keeps one entry per CDR3 protein. The table has 350,000 to 550,000 distinct CDR3 sequences, more than 15% seen once; the top ten hold 20% to 25%. Sequenced input: PBMCs or a T cell subset sorted from them (not recorded which). The receptors stem from a man between 18 and 35 years old who had mild COVID-19 (a few samples of this study predate the infection). Cell type and time point are not known.

The chain is built from TRBV19 and TRBJ1-6; D is possibly TRBD1 (6 bases). V gave up 7 bases and J gave up 6 bases, with 13 bases separating them. The length of the CDR3 is 14 residues. From germline, CDR1 is LNHDA and CDR2 SQIVND (reference sequence). Here the CDR3 reads CASNQGRGNSPLHF. Here the CDR3 DNA reads TGTGCCAGTAATCAGGGGCGCGGTAATTCACCCCTCCACTTT.

The rearrangement joins TRBV6-2 or TRBV6-3 to TRBJ2-3, with 10 bases matching TRBD2. Trimming cost V 6 bases and J 7 bases; bases outside gene matches: 7. Germline lookup yields CDR1 MNHEY and CDR2 SVGEGT. This CDR3 has 14 amino acids. The CDR3 bases are TGTGCCAGCAGCCTAGCGGGGGATCTAAATACGCAGTATTTT. Protein sequence: CASSLAGDLNTQYF.

J is TRBJ1-2 and V is TRBV7-3; D not resolved. In germline, CDR1 is SGHTA, CDR2 FQGTGA. V lost 4 bases to trimming and J lost 4 bases, with 10 bases between them. The CDR3 has 13 amino acids. CDR3 residues: CASSSTMGYGYTF. The CDR3 region has the DNA TGTGCCAGCAGCTCTACGATGGGCTATGGCTACACCTTC.

This clonotype was counted at least ten times. V is TRBV23-1 and J is TRBJ2-1, with D perhaps TRBD2 (5 bases). TRBV23-1 is identified as an open reading frame with a role that is uncertain. The CDR3 is 15 residues long. Trimming cost V 3 bases and J 4 bases, with 13 bases left between them. The CDR3: CASSQSLALYNEQFF. In DNA form, the CDR3 reads TGCGCCAGCAGTCAGTCCCTAGCCCTTTACAATGAGCAGTTCTTC.

The chain carries TRBV7-2 and TRBJ1-5; D is unclear. This CDR3 has 13 residues. CDR1 is SGHTA, CDR2 FQGNSA, per germline. V was trimmed by 7 bases and J by 2 bases, leaving 9 bases between them. The CDR3 DNA follows: TGTGCCAGCACCCGCGGGGGCAATCAGCCCCAGCATTTT. Its translation is CASTRGGNQPQHF.

This clonotype turned up a few times. The rearrangement links TRBV6-5 to TRBJ2-3, with D possibly matching TRBD2 (5 bases). Germline CDR1 and CDR2: MNHEY and SVGAGI. V lost 5 bases and J 2 bases, leaving 14 bases between the germline ends. The CDR3 has 15 amino acids. The CDR3 region is CASSSYGVLTDTQYF. The CDR3 region has the DNA TGTGCCAGCAGTAGTTACGGGGTGCTCACAGATACGCAGTATTTT.

J is TRBJ2-3 and V is TRBV10-3; D is perhaps TRBD1 (5 bases). CDR1 and CDR2 (germline): ENHRY, SYGVKD. V shed 7 bases and J shed 2 bases, with 10 bases lying between them. This CDR3 has 13 residues. The CDR3 sequence: CAITGRVTDTQYF. DNA of the CDR3: TGTGCCATCACCGGCAGGGTCACAGATACGCAGTATTTT.

This clonotype has more than one count but fewer than ten. This chain links TRBV20-1 with TRBJ1-4, with D possibly being TRBD1 (5 bases). The CDR3 runs 15 residues. The V end was cut by 0 bases, the J end by 3 bases, with 11 bases between. Germline loops: CDR1 DFQATT, CDR2 SNEGSKA (reference sequence). Here the CDR3 reads CSARDGGNANEKLFF. CDR3 DNA sequence: TGCAGTGCTAGAGATGGGGGAAACGCTAATGAAAAACTGTTTTTT.

The chain couples TRBV20-1 to TRBJ1-3; D possibly corresponds to TRBD1 (6 bases). Deletions cut 0 bases from V and 4 bases from J, with 13 bases between. CDR3 size: 15 residues. Germline assignment: CDR1 DFQATT and CDR2 SNEGSKA (reference sequence). The CDR3 nucleotides are TGCAGTGCTAGAGATCGGCCAGGGACAGGAAACACCATATATTTT. Its protein product is CSARDRPGTGNTIYF.

This clonotype was detected a few times. This chain links TRBV5-1 with TRBJ1-6, with 8 bases identical to TRBD1. CDR1 SGHRS and CDR2 YFSETQ come from the germline V gene. This CDR3 has 15 residues. With 2 bases clipped from V and 7 bases from J, the junction kept 5 bases outside the gene matches. The CDR3 loop reads CASSLRQGANSPLHF. The CDR3 region has the DNA TGCGCCAGCAGCTTAAGGCAGGGGGCAAATTCACCCCTCCACTTT.

This clonotype came up a few times. The chain joins TRBV7-2 to TRBJ2-2, with 7 bases lining up with TRBD1. The CDR3 covers 14 residues. The V and J ends lost 8 bases and 3 bases, in that order; junction bases with no gene match: 6. Per germline, CDR1 SGHTA and CDR2 FQGNSA. CDR3 DNA sequence: TGTGCCAGCCGGCGACAGGGCGACACCGGGGAGCTGTTTTTT. Amino acids: CASRRQGDTGELFF.

The chain recombines TRBV20-1 with TRBJ2-6; D is uncertain. Germline V gene sequence: CDR1 DFQATT, CDR2 SNEGSKA (reference sequence). Trimming stripped 3 bases from V and 0 bases from J, with 12 bases between. This CDR3 has 16 amino acids. The CDR3, as DNA: TGCAGTGCTAGGTCGCACGTTGTCTCTGGGGCCAACGTCCTGACTTTC. Translation: CSARSHVVSGANVLTF.

This clonotype was counted only a few times. The J gene is TRBJ1-1, the V gene TRBV7-9, with unresolved D. Trimming pared 4 bases from V and 0 bases from J, leaving 15 bases between. The germline V gene encodes CDR1 SEHNR and CDR2 FQNEAQ (reference sequence). The CDR3 consists of 16 residues. The chain's CDR3 is CASSSGKRHMNTEAFF. CDR3 nucleotides: TGTGCCAGCAGCTCGGGGAAGAGACACATGAACACTGAAGCTTTCTTT.

The chain uses TRBV7-9 and TRBJ2-7; D assignment may be TRBD1 or TRBD2 (5 bases each). The CDR3 sequence is 13 residues long. The V end lost 5 bases, the J end lost 3 bases, and 11 bases lay between the germline ends. Germline CDR1 reads SEHNR; CDR2 reads FQNEAQ (reference sequence). CDR3 sequence: CASSPRDGYEQYF. CDR3 DNA: TGTGCCAGCAGCCCAAGGGACGGCTACGAGCAGTACTTC.

The chain combines TRBV20-1 with TRBJ2-2; TRBD1 matches at 9 bases. V trimming: 5 bases; J trimming: 6 bases; junction bases outside the gene matches: 10. The CDR3 consists of 15 residues. The V gene's germline CDR1 is DFQATT and CDR2 SNEGSKA (reference sequence). Here the CDR3 DNA reads TGCAGTGCTGGGAGGGGACAGGGTTTCGCCGGGGAGCTGTTTTTT. It encodes CSAGRGQGFAGELFF.

This clonotype showed up just a few times. This CDR3 is CASSQFLPDPSRYNEQFF. The CDR3 DNA reads as TGCGCCAGCAGCCAATTCCTCCCGGACCCCTCTAGATACAATGAGCAGTTCTTC. This chain links TRBV4-3 with TRBJ2-1; D not resolved. The CDR3 runs 18 residues. Germline CDR1 reads LGHNA; CDR2 reads YSLEER. The ends were cut back, 2 bases at V and 4 bases at J, with 21 bases in the middle.

The rearrangement links TRBV30 to TRBJ1-1, with 9 bases fitting TRBD1. Trimming cost V 3 bases and J 5 bases; bases outside gene matches: 7. Per germline, CDR1 GTSNPN and CDR2 SVGIG (reference sequence). This CDR3 has 14 amino acids. CDR3 loop: CAWRIQGARTEAFF. The CDR3 bases are TGTGCCTGGAGGATACAGGGGGCGAGGACTGAAGCTTTCTTT.

This chain joins TRBV24-1 and TRBJ2-2; weak D call: TRBD2 (5 bases). Germline V gene sequence: CDR1 KGHDR, CDR2 SFDVKD. The CDR3 has 14 amino acids. The ends were cut back, 1 base at V and 6 bases at J, with 8 bases in the middle. This CDR3 is CATSDFGLPGELFF. CDR3 bases: TGTGCCACCAGTGATTTCGGACTCCCCGGGGAGCTGTTTTTT.

The chain uses TRBV4-1 and TRBJ2-1; TRBD2 agrees at 15 bases. The CDR3 has 15 amino acids. Germline CDR1 MGHRA, CDR2 YSYEKL. V shed 4 bases and J 8 bases; nucleotides not matched to a gene: 3. Written as DNA, the CDR3 is TGCGCCAGCAGCCGGACTAGCGGGGGGGCCGATGAGCAGTTCTTC. Translating it yields CASSRTSGGADEQFF.

As concerns this clonotype: No conserved phenylalanine or tryptophan ends this CDR3, so it is likely a read error. This sequence joins TRBV12-5 and TRBJ2-7; 8 bases are a match to TRBD1. There are 13 residues in the CDR3. Germline CDR1 reads LGHNT; CDR2 reads FRNRAP. The junction had 4 bases not matched to a gene; V was cut back by 8 bases and J by 1 base. This CDR3 is CASRDRRSYEQYL. In DNA form, the CDR3 reads TGTGCTAGTCGGGACAGGCGGTCCTACGAGCAGTACTTA.

This clonotype has just a few counts. The chain recombines TRBV6-5 with TRBJ2-7; D possibly uses TRBD1 or TRBD2 (6 bases each). CDR3 length equals 14 residues. Germline CDR1 reads MNHEY; CDR2 reads SVGAGI. Trimming pared 5 bases from V and 3 bases from J, leaving 14 bases between. CDR3 sequence: CASSKEGDGYEQYV. For the CDR3, the DNA is TGTGCCAGCAGTAAGGAGGGGGATGGCTACGAGCAGTACGTC.